The 32 T cell receptor beta chains below were found in one sample sequenced in a study of shared clonotypes between healthy human individuals. This table comes from immunoSEQ multiplex PCR, and its TCRdb copy is limited to in-frame clones, with some not included. Found here are over 2 million clones, 90% to 95% of them singletons; the top ten hold roughly 0.13%. Input material: naive CD4+ T cells sorted from blood. Subset: CD45RA+ positively selected. The receptor set was obtained from a man aged 18 to 30 in good health.

This chain uses TRBV6-1 with TRBJ2-3; TRBD2 agrees at 7 bases. The CDR3 spans 16 residues. After removal of 0 bases from V and 1 base from J, the junction contained 4 bases not matched to a gene. CDR1 is MNHNS, CDR2 SASEGT, per germline. CDR3 loop: CASSEAVGLGTDTQYF. The CDR3 DNA reads as TGTGCCAGCAGTGAAGCGGTTGGACTAGGCACAGATACGCAGTATTTT.

This clone was seen just once. The rearrangement joins TRBV7-2 to TRBJ2-3; D unclear. V lost 2 bases and J lost 3, with 9 bases in between. In germline, CDR1 is SGHTA, CDR2 FQGNSA. The CDR3 has 14 amino acids. The CDR3 sequence: CASSLSVGTDTQYF. The CDR3 nucleotides are TGTGCCAGCAGCTTAAGTGTAGGGACAGATACGCAGTATTTT.

The rearrangement joins TRBV6-5 to TRBJ2-1; 9 bases fit TRBD1. Germline V gives CDR1 MNHEY, CDR2 SVGAGI. J gave up 7 bases and V 5 bases, and 9 bases lay outside the gene matches. This CDR3 region has 15 residues. The CDR3 sequence is CASSTTGGLENEQFF. Written as DNA, the CDR3 is TGTGCCAGCAGTACCACAGGGGGCCTTGAAAATGAGCAGTTCTTC.

Of note for this clone: Other DNA sequences within the sample encode an identical CDR3. CDR3 nucleotide sequence: TGCGCCAGCAGCTTGCAGGGTGGGACTGAAGCTTTCTTT. This codes for CASSLQGGTEAFF. The chain recombines TRBV5-1 with TRBJ1-1; D is possibly TRBD1 (5 bases). The CDR3 has 13 amino acids. Germline values: CDR1 SGHRS, CDR2 YFSETQ. Trimming took off 1 base at V and 5 bases at J, with 9 bases between the two ends.

The chain recombines TRBV5-1 with TRBJ1-6, with D uncertain. The germline V gene encodes CDR1 SGHRS and CDR2 YFSETQ. CDR3 length: 17 amino acids. The V end lost 4 bases, the J end lost 0 bases, and 14 bases lay between the germline ends. The CDR3 bases are TGCGCCAGCAGCAATGGGCTGGGGAGCTCCTATAATTCACCCCTCCACTTT. Protein sequence: CASSNGLGSSYNSPLHF.

This chain links TRBV6-6 with TRBJ1-5, with 7 bases fitting TRBD1. V was clipped by 5 bases and J by 3 bases; unmatched bases: 4. Germline CDR1 and CDR2: MNHNY and SVGAGI (reference sequence). The CDR3 is made up of 14 amino acids. The CDR3 DNA follows: TGTGCCAGCAGTAGGACAGGCGTCAATCAGCCCCAGCATTTT. Amino acid sequence: CASSRTGVNQPQHF.

The chain combines TRBV4-3 with TRBJ2-5; possible D gene TRBD1, 5 bases. With 0 bases removed from V and 6 bases from J, the gap between germline ends came to 11 bases. CDR3 length: 14 amino acids. Germline loops: CDR1 LGHNA, CDR2 YSLEER. The CDR3 nucleotides read TGCGCCAGCAGCCAAGACGCCAGGGTGCAGACCCAGTACTTC. Its translation is CASSQDARVQTQYF.

The rearrangement links TRBV7-2 to TRBJ2-5; D unclear. From germline, CDR1 is SGHTA and CDR2 FQGNSA. CDR3 length: 16 amino acids. V lost 1 base to trimming and J lost 0 bases, with 12 bases between them. The CDR3 spells CASSLGLGGNQETQYF. In DNA, the CDR3 is TGTGCCAGCAGCTTAGGACTCGGCGGCAACCAAGAGACCCAGTACTTC.

The V and J genes are TRBV16 and TRBJ2-3; TRBD1 matches at 7 bases. V was pared by 0 bases and J by 3 bases, with 9 bases of the junction left unmatched. This CDR3 has 17 residues. Germline CDR1 reads KGHSY; CDR2 reads FQNENV. Here the CDR3 DNA reads TGTGCCAGCAGCCAATCTTACGGGACAGTACTGACAGATACGCAGTATTTT. It encodes CASSQSYGTVLTDTQYF.

The V and J genes are TRBV7-2 and TRBJ2-1, with TRBD2 matching over 8 bases. With V trimmed by 2 bases and J by 9 bases, 6 bases remained unmatched. This CDR3 comprises 14 residues. Germline loops: CDR1 SGHTA, CDR2 FQGNSA. CDR3 DNA: TGTGCCAGCAGCTTAACGGGGGGGCACGGTGAGCAGTTCTTC. Translating it yields CASSLTGGHGEQFF.

Here the CDR3 reads CASSPYVLAGEGYEQYF. The CDR3 DNA sequence: TGTGCCAGCTCACCTTACGTACTAGCGGGAGAGGGTTACGAGCAGTACTTC. The rearrangement uses TRBV18 and TRBJ2-7, with TRBD2 identical over 11 bases. Losses at the gene ends were 3 bases for V and 4 bases for J; bases not matched to a gene: 11. This CDR3 is 17 amino acids long. From germline, CDR1 is KGHSH and CDR2 LQKENI.

This chain joins TRBV18 and TRBJ2-1; 8 nucleotides match TRBD2. Germline CDR1 KGHSH, CDR2 LQKENI. The CDR3 loop spans 15 amino acids. The J segment lost 5 bases and the V segment lost 4 bases, leaving 7 bases of the junction unmatched. This CDR3 is CASSQRGPLNNEQFF. CDR3 bases: TGTGCCAGCTCACAGCGGGGGCCATTAAACAATGAGCAGTTCTTC. Filled out from reference TRBV18 and TRBJ2-1, the complete variable domain reads NAGVMQNPRHLVRRRGQEARLRCSPMKGHSHVYWYRQLPEEGLKFMVYLQKENIIDESGMPKERFSAEFPKEGPSILRIQQVVRGDSAAYFCASSQRGPLNNEQFFGPGTRLTVL.

V gene TRBV5-1 combines with J gene TRBJ2-3, with 13 positions matching TRBD2. Unmatched junction bases numbered 9, after V lost 3 bases and J lost 2 bases. Germline-derived CDR1 and CDR2 are SGHRS and YFSETQ. The length of the CDR3 is 18 residues. This CDR3 reads CASSSALLAGGATDTQYF. The DNA of the CDR3 is TGCGCCAGCAGCTCGGCACTACTAGCGGGAGGGGCCACAGATACGCAGTATTTT.

V usage is TRBV7-2 and J usage is TRBJ1-5; 9 bases agree with TRBD1. The germline gives CDR1 SGHTA, CDR2 FQGNSA. CDR3 length: 16 amino acids. Unmatched junction bases numbered 12, after V lost 5 bases and J lost 7 bases. The CDR3 DNA sequence: TGTGCCAGCAGCGAATCAAAGGGACAGGGTTGGCAGCCCCAGCATTTT. Protein product: CASSESKGQGWQPQHF.

V and J are TRBV6-5 and TRBJ2-7; a possible D gene is TRBD1 (6 bases). CDR1 and CDR2 (germline): MNHEY, SVGAGI. Between the trimmed V and J ends, which lost 6 bases and 4 bases, there was a span of 13 bases. This CDR3 spans 13 amino acids. CDR3 sequence (DNA): TGTGCCAGCAGCCCGCCAGGGGAGTACGAGCAGTACTTC. This gives the protein CASSPPGEYEQYF.

V and J are TRBV5-4 and TRBJ1-2; D perhaps matches TRBD1 (5 bases). This CDR3 comprises 14 residues. The V end lost 4 bases, the J end lost 0 bases, and 10 bases lay between the germline ends. Germline CDR1 reads SGHNT; CDR2 reads YYREEE (reference sequence). The DNA of the CDR3 is TGTGCCAGCAGCGGGGCCCCAACTAACTATGGCTACACCTTC. This encodes CASSGAPTNYGYTF.

The chain links TRBV29-1 to TRBJ1-2, with 11 bases fitting TRBD1. Trimming removed 7 bases from V and 6 bases from J; junction bases left unmatched: 13. The CDR3 contains 15 residues. Germline-derived CDR1 and CDR2 are SQVTM and ANQGSEA. CDR3 amino acids: CSGGQGAGGWDGYTF. CDR3 sequence (DNA): TGCAGCGGTGGACAGGGGGCTGGAGGGTGGGATGGCTACACCTTC.

The chain combines TRBV29-1 with TRBJ2-1; TRBD2 is a possible D gene (5 bases). From germline, CDR1 is SQVTM and CDR2 ANQGSEA. The CDR3 has 14 amino acids. V was trimmed by 4 bases and J by 0 bases, leaving 10 bases between them. CDR3 DNA: TGCAGCGTTGGCAGCGGAAGCTCCTACAATGAGCAGTTCTTC. It is translated as CSVGSGSSYNEQFF.

The chain uses TRBV18 and TRBJ2-6; weak D call: TRBD1 (6 bases). V was trimmed by 3 bases and J by 2 bases, leaving 8 bases between them. Germline CDR1 and CDR2: KGHSH and LQKENI. The CDR3 sequence is 15 residues long. The CDR3 DNA reads TGTGCCAGCTCACCTTACAGGGCTGGGGCCAACGTCCTGACTTTC. Translating it yields CASSPYRAGANVLTF.

The chain joins TRBV11-3 to TRBJ2-3; no definite D call. Germline CDR1 SGHNT, CDR2 YENEEA. V lost 6 bases and J 2 bases, leaving 9 bases between the germline ends. The CDR3 spans 13 residues. DNA for the CDR3: TGTGCCAGCAGTTTACAGTACACAGATACGCAGTATTTT. The encoded protein is CASSLQYTDTQYF.

V usage is TRBV7-2 and J usage is TRBJ2-7, with D possibly called TRBD1 or TRBD2 (5 bases each). Trimming shortened V by 1 base and J by 1 base, and 20 bases separated the two germline ends. This CDR3 spans 18 amino acids. Germline V gene data show CDR1 as SGHTA and CDR2 as FQGNSA. The CDR3 sequence: CASSLVSGQRSTSYEQYF. The CDR3 DNA sequence: TGTGCCAGCAGCTTAGTGTCGGGGCAGCGTTCGACATCCTACGAGCAGTACTTC.

The chain is built from TRBV13 and TRBJ2-3, with no clear D. This CDR3 has 12 residues. Between the trimmed V and J ends, which lost 4 bases and 2 bases, there was a span of 4 bases. Germline CDR1 reads PRHDT; CDR2 reads FYEKMQ (reference sequence). The CDR3 sequence is CASSSDTDTQYF. In nucleotides, the CDR3 is TGTGCCAGCAGCTCTGACACAGATACGCAGTATTTT.

This clone was found once. The chain joins TRBV2 to TRBJ2-5, with D possibly being TRBD1 (5 bases). The germline gives CDR1 SNHLY, CDR2 FYNNEI. V shed 2 bases and J shed 1 base, with 11 bases lying between them. The length of the CDR3 is 15 residues. The CDR3 nucleotides read TGTGCCAGCAGTGAACCGCAGGGCATCCAAGAGACCCAGTACTTC. Translation: CASSEPQGIQETQYF. Together with reference TRBV2 and TRBJ2-5, the CDR3 gives the full variable domain: EPEVTQTPSHQVTQMGQEVILRCVPISNHLYFYWYRQILGQKVEFLVSFYNNEISEKSEIFDDQFSVERPDGSNFTLKIRSTKLEDSAMYFCASSEPQGIQETQYFGPGTRLLVL.

The chain links TRBV2 to TRBJ2-1; 9 bases map to TRBD2. Germline V gene data show CDR1 as SNHLY and CDR2 as FYNNEI. V trimming: 8 bases; J trimming: 4 bases; junction bases outside the gene matches: 3. CDR3 length: 13 residues. CDR3 protein: CASLAGEYNEQFF. CDR3 bases: TGTGCCAGCTTAGCGGGAGAGTACAATGAGCAGTTCTTC. The full variable domain, with the rest looked up from reference TRBV2 and TRBJ2-1, is EPEVTQTPSHQVTQMGQEVILRCVPISNHLYFYWYRQILGQKVEFLVSFYNNEISEKSEIFDDQFSVERPDGSNFTLKIRSTKLEDSAMYFCASLAGEYNEQFFGPGTRLTVL.

The chain is built from TRBV18 and TRBJ1-1, with D hard to call. Germline V gives CDR1 KGHSH, CDR2 LQKENI. Trimming took 3 bases from V and 0 from J, leaving 11 bases between them. CDR3 length equals 15 residues. CDR3 in amino acids: CASSPKEGVNTEAFF. DNA of the CDR3: TGTGCCAGCTCACCGAAAGAGGGAGTGAACACTGAAGCTTTCTTT. Full variable domain (rest looked up from reference TRBV18 and TRBJ1-1): NAGVMQNPRHLVRRRGQEARLRCSPMKGHSHVYWYRQLPEEGLKFMVYLQKENIIDESGMPKERFSAEFPKEGPSILRIQQVVRGDSAAYFCASSPKEGVNTEAFFGQGTRLTVV.

This clone has only one observation. The CDR3 region is CASSLDSGAGNTIYF. CDR3 sequence (DNA): TGTGCCAGCAGCTTAGATTCGGGGGCTGGAAACACCATATATTTT. The chain couples TRBV7-2 to TRBJ1-3; D possibly corresponds to TRBD1 (5 bases). CDR3 length equals 15 residues. Looked up from germline, CDR1 is SGHTA and CDR2 is FQGNSA. Trimming removed 1 base from V and 2 bases from J, with 9 bases in between.

The V gene is TRBV15, the J gene TRBJ1-1, with unresolved D. CDR1 LNHNV and CDR2 YYDKDF come from the germline V gene (reference sequence). The CDR3 loop spans 16 amino acids. The V gene lost 1 base and the J gene lost 0 bases, with 12 bases spanning the gap. The CDR3 sequence: CATSRGGTSMNTEAFF. The CDR3 DNA is TGTGCCACCAGCAGAGGGGGAACCAGCATGAACACTGAAGCTTTCTTT.

The chain uses TRBV5-4 and TRBJ2-5, with a tentative D call TRBD2 (6 bases). Germline CDR1 is SGHNT and CDR2 is YYREEE (reference sequence). CDR3 length: 17 amino acids. V was trimmed by 0 bases and J by 1 base, leaving 16 bases between them. The CDR3 region has the DNA TGTGCCAGCAGCTTGGGGGCTTCAGCCGGGAGCCAAGAGACCCAGTACTTC. Translating gives CASSLGASAGSQETQYF.

The chain is built from TRBV4-3 and TRBJ1-1, with a possible D match to TRBD1 (6 bases). Trimming removed 2 bases at V and 5 bases at J, with 18 bases between. Germline loops: CDR1 LGHNA, CDR2 YSLEER. This CDR3 is 16 amino acids long. The CDR3 reads CASSQNNRDINTEAFF. In DNA, the CDR3 is TGCGCCAGCAGCCAAAACAACCGGGACATTAATACTGAAGCTTTCTTT.

The chain combines TRBV5-1 with TRBJ2-7, with 10 bases aligning to TRBD2. Germline V gene lookup returns CDR1 SGHRS and CDR2 YFSETQ. V lost 0 bases, J lost 6 bases, and 3 bases stayed unmatched. This CDR3 has 14 residues. DNA for the CDR3: TGCGCCAGCAGCTTGGAGGGACTAGCGTCCGAGCAGTACTTC. Protein product: CASSLEGLASEQYF.

Of note for this clone: Germline and junction disagree at one end, which may indicate a read error. The chain employs TRBV28 and TRBJ1-4, with D perhaps matching TRBD1 (5 bases). Germline CDR1 and CDR2: MDHEN and SYDVKM. This CDR3 has 11 amino acids. The CDR3 sequence: CASSRWDLLLF. CDR3 nucleotides: TGTGCCAGCAGCCGGTGGGACCTCCTACTTTTT.

The chain links TRBV5-1 to TRBJ1-2, with D maybe TRBD1 (5 bases). The CDR3 loop spans 14 amino acids. Germline CDR1 SGHRS, CDR2 YFSETQ. Trimming took 1 base from V and 6 from J, leaving 13 bases between them. Here the CDR3 reads CASSLTLGEDGYTF. The CDR3 DNA is TGCGCCAGCAGCTTGACGTTAGGGGAGGATGGCTACACCTTC.